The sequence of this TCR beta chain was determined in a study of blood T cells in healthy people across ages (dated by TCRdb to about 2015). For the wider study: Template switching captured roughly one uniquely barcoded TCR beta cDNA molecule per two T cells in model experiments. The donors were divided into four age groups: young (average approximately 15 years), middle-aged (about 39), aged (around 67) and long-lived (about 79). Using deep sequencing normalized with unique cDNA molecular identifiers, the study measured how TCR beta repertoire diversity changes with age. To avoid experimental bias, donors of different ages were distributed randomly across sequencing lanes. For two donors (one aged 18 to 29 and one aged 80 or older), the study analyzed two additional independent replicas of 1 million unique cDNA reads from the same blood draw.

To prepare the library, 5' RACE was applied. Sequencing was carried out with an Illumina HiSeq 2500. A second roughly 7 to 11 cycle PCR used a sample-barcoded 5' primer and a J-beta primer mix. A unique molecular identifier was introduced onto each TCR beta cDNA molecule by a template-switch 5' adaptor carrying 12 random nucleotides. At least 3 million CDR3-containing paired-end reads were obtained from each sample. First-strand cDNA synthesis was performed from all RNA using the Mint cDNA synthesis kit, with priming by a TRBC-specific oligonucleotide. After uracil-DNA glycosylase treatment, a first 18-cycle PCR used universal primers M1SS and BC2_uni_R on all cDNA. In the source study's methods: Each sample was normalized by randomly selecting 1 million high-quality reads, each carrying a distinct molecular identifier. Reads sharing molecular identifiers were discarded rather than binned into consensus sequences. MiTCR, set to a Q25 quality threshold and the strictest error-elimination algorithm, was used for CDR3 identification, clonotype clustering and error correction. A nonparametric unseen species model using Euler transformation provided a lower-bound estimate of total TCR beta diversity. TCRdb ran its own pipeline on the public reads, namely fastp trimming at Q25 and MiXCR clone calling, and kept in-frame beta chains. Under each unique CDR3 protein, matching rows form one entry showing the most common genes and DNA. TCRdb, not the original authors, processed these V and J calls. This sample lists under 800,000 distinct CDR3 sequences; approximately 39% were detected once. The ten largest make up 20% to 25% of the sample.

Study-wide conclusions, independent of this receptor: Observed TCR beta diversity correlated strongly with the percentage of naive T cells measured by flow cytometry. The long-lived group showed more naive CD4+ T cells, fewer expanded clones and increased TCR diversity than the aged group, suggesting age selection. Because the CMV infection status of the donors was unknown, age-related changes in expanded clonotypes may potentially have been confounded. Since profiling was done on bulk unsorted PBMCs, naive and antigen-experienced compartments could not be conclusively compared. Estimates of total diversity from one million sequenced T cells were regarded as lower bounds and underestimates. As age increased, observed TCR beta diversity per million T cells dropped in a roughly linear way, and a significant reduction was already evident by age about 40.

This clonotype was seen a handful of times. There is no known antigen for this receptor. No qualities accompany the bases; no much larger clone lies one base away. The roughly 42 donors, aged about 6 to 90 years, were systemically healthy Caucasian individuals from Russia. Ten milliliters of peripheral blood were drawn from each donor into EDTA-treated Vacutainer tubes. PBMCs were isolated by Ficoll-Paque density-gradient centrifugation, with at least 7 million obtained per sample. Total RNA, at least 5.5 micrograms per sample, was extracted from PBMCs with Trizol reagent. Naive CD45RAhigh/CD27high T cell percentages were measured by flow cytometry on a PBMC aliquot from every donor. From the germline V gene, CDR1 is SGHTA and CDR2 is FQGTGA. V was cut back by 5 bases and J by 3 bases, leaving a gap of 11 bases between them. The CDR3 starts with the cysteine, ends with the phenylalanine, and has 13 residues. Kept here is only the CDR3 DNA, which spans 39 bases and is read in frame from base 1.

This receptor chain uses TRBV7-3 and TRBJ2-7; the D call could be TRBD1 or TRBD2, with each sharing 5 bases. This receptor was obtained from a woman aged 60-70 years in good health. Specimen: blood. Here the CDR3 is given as CASSPGPNYEQYF. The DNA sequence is TGTGCCAGCAGCCCGGGGCCGAACTACGAGCAGTACTTC.